The 9 T cell receptor beta chains presented below share a single source sample, sequenced in a study of T cells in Graves' hyperthyroidism and ophthalmopathy. TCR beta CDR3 regions were amplified from RNA. The HTBI set primed first-round TCR CDR3 RT-PCR. TCRdb re-called the multiplex PCR reads with MiXCR, one entry per CDR3 protein. This table holds 400,000 to 500,000 distinct CDR3 sequences, around an eighth found once. The source material was blood. The receptor set was obtained from a woman under 30 with Graves' hyperthyroidism.

This clonotype was detected many times. The chain carries TRBV12-3 or TRBV12-4 and TRBJ2-1; D may correspond to TRBD1 or TRBD2 (5 bases each). This CDR3 is built from 16 residues. V lost 4 bases, J lost 0 bases, and 13 bases lay in between. CDR3 loop: CASSYGDPPSYNEQFF. The CDR3 coding sequence is TGTGCCAGCAGTTACGGGGACCCCCCCTCCTACAATGAGCAGTTCTTC.

Concerning this clonotype itself: At one end the junction does not follow the germline gene, possibly because of a read error. The chain employs TRBV5-1 and TRBJ1-6; 9 bases align to TRBD1. CDR1 and CDR2 from the germline V gene are SGHRS and YFSETQ. CDR3 size: 15 residues. CDR3 region: CASSVRDRENSPLHF. CDR3 nucleotides: TGTGCCAGCAGCGTACGGGACAGGGAGAATTCACCCCTCCACTTT.

The chain couples TRBV20-1 to TRBJ1-2, with a tentative D call TRBD1 (5 bases). CDR1 DFQATT and CDR2 SNEGSKA come from the germline V gene (reference sequence). V dropped 5 bases and J dropped 4 bases, with 14 bases sitting between them. This CDR3 has 13 amino acids. Here the CDR3 DNA reads TGCAGTGCTTCTGACAGAACACCCTATGGCTACACCTTC. It yields the protein CSASDRTPYGYTF.

This clonotype was observed a few times. V and J are TRBV4-1 and TRBJ1-5; D gene ambiguous. There are 13 residues in the CDR3. The V end was cut by 1 base, the J end by 6 bases, with 7 bases between. Germline V CDR1 and CDR2: MGHRA, YSYEKL. The CDR3 is CASSQVGSQPQHF. CDR3 DNA sequence: TGCGCCAGCAGCCAAGTAGGGTCTCAGCCCCAGCATTTT.

This clonotype was found many times. V usage is TRBV20-1 and J usage is TRBJ2-1; 13 bases fit TRBD2. The germline gives CDR1 DFQATT, CDR2 SNEGSKA (reference sequence). The J segment lost 4 bases and the V segment lost 5 bases, leaving 5 bases of the junction unmatched. The CDR3 sequence is 15 residues long. DNA for the CDR3: TGCAGTGCTCGAGTGACTAGCGGGAGGTACAATGAGCAGTTCTTC. This encodes CSARVTSGRYNEQFF.

This clonotype was seen a few times. This sequence joins TRBV20-1 and TRBJ2-3; 7 nucleotides match TRBD2. Germline trimming cut 6 bases from V and 1 base from J; bases unmatched to any gene: 10. The CDR3 totals 15 residues. Germline V lookup: CDR1 DFQATT, CDR2 SNEGSKA (reference sequence). The CDR3 DNA sequence: TGCAGTGCCGGGATGCGGGAGAAAGGCACAGATACGCAGTATTTT. This translates into CSAGMREKGTDTQYF.

The chain uses TRBV18 and TRBJ2-5; D gene uncertain. CDR1 and CDR2 (germline): KGHSH, LQKENI. The CDR3 covers 14 residues. V was shortened by 6 bases and J by 2 bases, with 13 bases between the two germline ends. CDR3 sequence (DNA): TGTGCCAGCTCTACACCGCAAATTCAAGAGACCCAGTACTTC. The encoded protein is CASSTPQIQETQYF.

V gene TRBV7-9 combines with J gene TRBJ2-7; D gene unclear. The length of the CDR3 is 13 residues. The germline V gene encodes CDR1 SEHNR and CDR2 FQNEAQ (reference sequence). Trimming removed 5 bases from V and 5 bases from J, with 13 bases in between. CDR3 bases: TGTGCCAGCAGCCCGGAACTATGGGACGAGCAGTACGTC. It codes for CASSPELWDEQYV.

This clonotype was observed at least ten times. This chain connects TRBV6-2 or TRBV6-3 to TRBJ2-2; D might be TRBD2 (5 bases). Per germline, CDR1 MNHEY and CDR2 SVGEGT. The CDR3 consists of 16 residues. Between the trimmed V and J ends, which lost 3 bases and 2 bases, there was a span of 13 bases. The CDR3, as DNA: TGTGCCAGCAGTTATACCGGGAACTTAAACACCGGGGAGCTGTTTTTT. It specifies CASSYTGNLNTGELFF.